One sample yielded the 31 T cell receptor beta chains listed below, sequenced in a study of blood T cell repertoires in COVID-19. Data came from immunoSEQ multiplex PCR; TCRdb stores just in-frame clones and leaves some out. The table has a few hundred thousand clones, approximately 85% seen once; the top ten hold around 1.8%. Sequenced sample: PBMCs or T cells enriched from blood (not recorded which). Source of these receptors: a woman between 50 and 59 years old who had recovered from COVID-19.

This clone has only one observation. V gene TRBV29-1 combines with J gene TRBJ2-3; D not resolved. V lost 8 bases and J lost 4, with 28 bases in between. CDR1 is SQVTM and CDR2 is ANQGSEA in the germline V gene. This CDR3 comprises 17 residues. CDR3 nucleotide sequence: TGCAGCATCCAAAAAACCCAAGCGATTGAGAAACCAGATACGCAGTATTTT. Its translation is CSIQKTQAIEKPDTQYF.

This chain joins TRBV5-1 and TRBJ1-1, with 9 bases aligning to TRBD1. The CDR3 spans 15 residues. Germline V lookup: CDR1 SGHRS, CDR2 YFSETQ. Unmatched junction bases numbered 11, after V lost 7 bases and J lost 4 bases. The CDR3 protein is CASQPGQGSATEAFF. The DNA for the CDR3 is TGCGCCAGCCAGCCGGGACAGGGTTCGGCCACTGAAGCTTTCTTT.

This rearrangement joins TRBV10-3 to TRBJ2-1, with 8 bases identical to TRBD2. From germline, CDR1 is ENHRY and CDR2 SYGVKD. This CDR3 is 16 amino acids long. Trimming cost V 0 bases and J 4 bases; bases outside gene matches: 5. CDR3: CAISESRGLDYNEQFF. CDR3 DNA sequence: TGTGCCATCAGTGAGTCGAGGGGACTAGATTACAATGAGCAGTTCTTC.

This chain joins TRBV6-4 and TRBJ2-1, with a weak D call TRBD1 (6 bases). Germline CDR1 is MRHNA and CDR2 is SNTAGT. The CDR3 sequence is 13 residues long. Trimming took off 6 bases at V and 6 bases at J, with 12 bases between the two ends. The chain's CDR3 is CASRETGGNEQFF. The DNA for the CDR3 is TGTGCCAGCAGAGAGACAGGTGGCAATGAGCAGTTCTTC.

The chain recombines TRBV19 with TRBJ2-7; tentatively, D is TRBD2 (5 bases). The ends were cut back, 3 bases at V and 1 base at J, with 13 bases in the middle. There are 15 residues in the CDR3. Germline V gives CDR1 LNHDA, CDR2 SQIVND (reference sequence). The CDR3 region has the DNA TGTGCCAGTAGTATTGCGGGCACTCGATCCTACGAGCAGTACTTC. It codes for CASSIAGTRSYEQYF.

The chain has TRBV3-1 (or the pseudogene TRBV3-2) and TRBJ2-1, with 15 bases fitting TRBD2. Germline V CDR1 and CDR2: LGHDT, YNNKEL (reference sequence). The length of the CDR3 is 21 residues. The V gene end was trimmed by 1 base and the J gene end by 0 bases; junction bases not matched to a gene: 10. CDR3 coding DNA: TGTGCCAGCAGCCAAGGTAGCAGGACTAGCGGGAGGGGCCGCTCCTACAATGAGCAGTTCTTC. It specifies CASSQGSRTSGRGRSYNEQFF.

The chain is built from TRBV18 and TRBJ2-7; D perhaps matches TRBD1 (5 bases). V was pared by 5 bases and J by 5 bases, with 19 bases between. The CDR3 length is 15 residues. Germline CDR1 and CDR2: KGHSH and LQKENI. The CDR3 nucleotides are TGTGCCAGCTCAGCCCAGGCGACAGCGCGCGACGAGCAGTACTTC. Residues: CASSAQATARDEQYF.

The chain uses TRBV15 and TRBJ2-1; D perhaps matches TRBD1 (6 bases). Trimming removed 4 bases from V and 3 bases from J, with 13 bases in between. Germline lookup yields CDR1 LNHNV and CDR2 YYDKDF (reference sequence). CDR3 length equals 15 residues. CDR3 sequence reads: CATSNRVYLYNEQFF. In nucleotides, the CDR3 is TGTGCCACCAGCAACAGGGTGTATCTCTACAATGAGCAGTTCTTC.

The chain has TRBV5-8 and TRBJ2-5; TRBD1 aligns across 8 bases. After removal of 4 bases from V and 5 bases from J, the junction contained 7 bases not matched to a gene. The CDR3 has 14 residues. The germline gives CDR1 SGHTS, CDR2 YDEGEE. CDR3 amino acids: CASSLQGAKETQYF. CDR3 nucleotide sequence: TGTGCCAGCAGCCTCCAGGGGGCAAAGGAGACCCAGTACTTC.

This sequence joins TRBV13 and TRBJ2-1; D gene unclear. The CDR3 extends over 12 amino acids. CDR1 is PRHDT, CDR2 FYEKMQ, per germline (reference sequence). Trimming took 5 bases from V and 12 from J, leaving 14 bases between them. The CDR3 nucleotides read TGTGCCAGCAGCCGAGGCAGTTTGGGGCAGTTCTTC. Its translation: CASSRGSLGQFF.

J is TRBJ2-3 and V is TRBV9; TRBD2 aligns across 9 bases. The ends lost 6 bases at V and 3 bases at J; junction bases unmatched: 5. From germline, CDR1 is SGDLS and CDR2 YYNGEE. This CDR3 has 14 amino acids. CDR3 loop: CASTRLAGTDTQYF. CDR3 in DNA: TGTGCCAGCACCCGTCTAGCGGGGACAGATACGCAGTATTTT. The entire variable domain, with the rest obtained from reference TRBV9 and TRBJ2-3, is as follows: DSGVTQTPKHLITATGQRVTLRCSPRSGDLSVYWYQQSLDQGLQFLIQYYNGEERAKGNILERFSAQQFPDLHSELNLSSLELGDSALYFCASTRLAGTDTQYFGPGTRLTVL.

This rearrangement joins TRBV18 to TRBJ1-2; D possibly corresponds to TRBD1 (5 bases). V shed 5 bases and J shed 3 bases, with 16 bases lying between them. The CDR3 has 15 amino acids. From germline, CDR1 is KGHSH and CDR2 LQKENI. The CDR3: CASSYDSSGDYGYTF. The CDR3 DNA sequence: TGTGCCAGCTCATACGACAGTTCAGGAGACTATGGCTACACCTTC.

The J gene is TRBJ1-2, the V gene TRBV6-1, with D perhaps TRBD1 (6 bases). CDR1 MNHNS and CDR2 SASEGT come from the germline V gene. Trimming removed 0 bases at V and 2 bases at J, with 13 bases between. CDR3 length: 16 amino acids. The CDR3 DNA reads TGTGCCAGCAGTGAAGCAGCGACAGGTGCGAACTATGGCTACACCTTC. Amino acid sequence: CASSEAATGANYGYTF.

This clone turned up a few times. This rearrangement joins TRBV3-1 (or the pseudogene TRBV3-2) to TRBJ1-3, with 7 bases fitting TRBD1. Trimming took 1 base from V and 3 from J; bases not matched to a gene: 0. Germline loops: CDR1 LGHDT, CDR2 YNNKEL (reference sequence). This CDR3 contains 14 residues. The CDR3 loop reads CASSQGTGGNTIYF. In DNA form, the CDR3 reads TGTGCCAGCAGCCAAGGGACAGGTGGAAACACCATATATTTT.

This chain links TRBV6-6 with TRBJ2-2, with 7 bases matching TRBD2. This CDR3 comprises 16 residues. V shed 5 bases, J shed 1 base, and the junction held 7 bases outside the gene matches. Germline loops: CDR1 MNHNY, CDR2 SVGAGI (reference sequence). The CDR3 loop is CASSQDGGGNTGELFF. DNA of the CDR3: TGTGCCAGCAGTCAAGATGGCGGGGGGAACACCGGGGAGCTGTTTTTT.

This chain uses TRBV2 with TRBJ2-1, with TRBD2 matching 7 bases. This CDR3 is built from 16 residues. Germline-derived CDR1 and CDR2 are SNHLY and FYNNEI. V shed 4 bases, J shed 0 bases, and the junction held 6 bases outside the gene matches. The CDR3 spells CASSVWRESSYNEQFF. CDR3 nucleotide sequence: TGTGCCAGCAGTGTGTGGCGGGAGAGCTCCTACAATGAGCAGTTCTTC.

This chain uses TRBV19 with TRBJ2-1; 8 bases are shared with TRBD1. CDR1 is LNHDA and CDR2 is SQIVND in the germline V gene (reference sequence). V gave up 4 bases and J gave up 7 bases; unmatched junction bases: 6. The CDR3 length is 14 residues. For the CDR3, the DNA is TGTGCCAGTAGTAAAGCACAGGGGGGTAATGAGCAGTTCTTC. Residues: CASSKAQGGNEQFF.

The J gene is TRBJ2-5, the V gene TRBV5-1; perhaps TRBD1 as D (5 bases). Germline lookup yields CDR1 SGHRS and CDR2 YFSETQ. Between the trimmed V and J ends, which lost 4 bases and 0 bases, there was a span of 13 bases. CDR3 length: 15 residues. The CDR3 is CASSITTEYQETQYF. CDR3 sequence (DNA): TGCGCCAGCAGCATTACGACAGAGTACCAAGAGACCCAGTACTTC.

V usage is TRBV15 and J usage is TRBJ2-3; a possible D gene is TRBD1 (6 bases). The CDR3 spans 16 residues. V was cut by 1 base and J by 0 bases, with 11 bases left in between. In germline, CDR1 is LNHNV, CDR2 YYDKDF (reference sequence). The DNA of the CDR3 is TGTGCCACCAGCAGAGGAGGGGGTACTAGCACAGATACGCAGTATTTT. This translates into CATSRGGGTSTDTQYF.

The chain recombines TRBV3-1 (or the pseudogene TRBV3-2) with TRBJ2-1; 11 nucleotides match TRBD2. The V segment lost 1 base and the J segment 0 bases; nucleotides outside the gene matches: 8. CDR1 is LGHDT and CDR2 is YNNKEL in the germline V gene (reference sequence). This CDR3 has 19 amino acids. The CDR3 here is CASSQAGTSGLSSYNEQFF. CDR3 DNA: TGTGCCAGCAGCCAAGCGGGGACTAGCGGACTAAGCTCCTACAATGAGCAGTTCTTC.

This clone was detected once. The genes are TRBV19 and TRBJ1-2; D may be TRBD1 (5 bases). The V end lost 5 bases, the J end lost 6 bases, and 13 bases lay between the germline ends. The CDR3 extends over 13 amino acids. Germline loops: CDR1 LNHDA, CDR2 SQIVND (reference sequence). This CDR3 is CASSFVRRDGYTF. CDR3 DNA sequence: TGTGCCAGTAGTTTCGTCCGCAGGGATGGCTACACCTTC.

This clone occurred a few times. The V and J genes are TRBV7-3 and TRBJ2-3; TRBD1 might be the D (5 bases). In germline, CDR1 is SGHTA, CDR2 FQGTGA. The CDR3 is 14 residues long. V lost 4 bases, J lost 4 bases, and 12 bases lay in between. The CDR3 DNA sequence: TGTGCCAGCAGCTCGTTAGGGGCACCAGATACGCAGTATTTT. This codes for CASSSLGAPDTQYF.

The chain carries TRBV19 and TRBJ2-4, with 7 bases matching TRBD1. Germline loops: CDR1 LNHDA, CDR2 SQIVND (reference sequence). Trimming cost V 3 bases and J 2 bases; bases outside gene matches: 4. This CDR3 has 15 residues. The CDR3, as DNA: TGTGCCAGTAGTATCGGGACAGAAACCAAAAACATTCAGTACTTC. Protein product: CASSIGTETKNIQYF.

This clone has a single count. The chain recombines TRBV20-1 with TRBJ2-7; no clear D. Germline-derived CDR1 and CDR2 are DFQATT and SNEGSKA (reference sequence). The ends were cut back, 4 bases at V and 2 bases at J, with 6 bases in the middle. The CDR3 consists of 11 residues. CDR3 loop: CSAKETYEQYF. The CDR3 region has the DNA TGCAGTGCTAAGGAGACCTACGAGCAGTACTTC.

The table lists this clone with a few counts. The chain uses TRBV2 and TRBJ2-7; TRBD1 matches 9 bases. The V and J ends lost 7 bases and 4 bases, in that order; junction bases with no gene match: 11. Germline V gene lookup returns CDR1 SNHLY and CDR2 FYNNEI. The CDR3 has 15 residues. CDR3 loop: CASKVMPGQGYEQYF. For the CDR3, the DNA is TGTGCCAGCAAAGTAATGCCGGGACAGGGTTACGAGCAGTACTTC.

The rearrangement uses TRBV10-3 and TRBJ2-3, with 7 bases fitting TRBD2. The V gene end was trimmed by 6 bases and the J gene end by 4 bases; junction bases not matched to a gene: 4. The CDR3 length is 13 residues. Looked up from germline, CDR1 is ENHRY and CDR2 is SYGVKD. The CDR3 DNA is TGTGCCATCAGGGGACTATCGGCAGATACGCAGTATTTT. Its protein is CAIRGLSADTQYF.

This chain uses TRBV27 with TRBJ1-2; D gene ambiguous. The length of the CDR3 is 14 residues. Between the trimmed V and J ends, which lost 4 bases and 5 bases, there was a span of 14 bases. CDR1 is MNHEY, CDR2 SMNVEV, per germline (reference sequence). CDR3 protein: CASSSLGLGYGYTF. CDR3 DNA sequence: TGTGCCAGCAGTTCACTAGGGCTTGGGTATGGCTACACCTTC.

The J gene is TRBJ2-3, the V gene TRBV11-3; 14 nucleotides align to TRBD2. The germline V gene has CDR1 SGHNT and CDR2 YENEEA. With V trimmed by 3 bases and J by 2 bases, 4 bases remained unmatched. The CDR3 loop spans 17 amino acids. The CDR3 sequence is CASSLGTSGSNTDTQYF. CDR3 DNA: TGTGCCAGCAGCTTGGGGACTAGCGGGAGTAACACAGATACGCAGTATTTT.

The V gene is TRBV7-8, the J gene TRBJ2-7, with D tentatively TRBD1 (5 bases). Germline V lookup: CDR1 SGHVS, CDR2 FQNEAQ. The CDR3 is 15 residues long. The germline V and J ends were trimmed by 2 bases and 1 base, with 12 bases remaining between them. The CDR3 region is CASSLRGGESYEQYF. CDR3 nucleotide sequence: TGTGCCAGCAGCTTAAGGGGCGGCGAGTCCTACGAGCAGTACTTC.

The chain joins TRBV30 to TRBJ1-1, with a weak D call TRBD1 (6 bases). CDR1 is GTSNPN and CDR2 is SVGIG in the germline V gene (reference sequence). V was trimmed by 8 bases and J by 6 bases, leaving 16 bases between them. The CDR3 is made up of 12 amino acids. The CDR3 protein is CASQGFRAEAFF. The CDR3 DNA is TGTGCCAGTCAGGGGTTTAGGGCTGAAGCTTTCTTT.

This rearrangement joins TRBV7-6 to TRBJ2-5, with 14 bases that match TRBD2. Germline V gene data show CDR1 as SGHVS and CDR2 as FNYEAQ. The ends lost 1 base at V and 5 bases at J; junction bases unmatched: 6. The CDR3 has 17 amino acids. CDR3 in amino acids: CASSLGLAGGPSETQYF. CDR3 sequence (DNA): TGTGCCAGCAGCTTAGGACTAGCGGGAGGGCCGAGTGAGACCCAGTACTTC.